A single T cell receptor (beta chain) is shown here with its context. The antigen this receptor binds is unknown. Base qualities were left out, and no much larger clone turns up one base away. Sequencing relied on an Illumina NovaSeq 6000. TCRalpha and TCRbeta cDNA libraries were constructed by 5'RACE with constant-segment primers, with sample barcodes and unique molecular identifiers being introduced. Trizol reagent was used to extract RNA from every sample. Library amplification was performed in two PCR steps, and a second sample barcode and Illumina TruSeq adapters were introduced in the second step. The libraries were sequenced on an Illumina NovaSeq using 2 x 150 bp paired-end reads. Regarding the original processing steps: Reads were demultiplexed and collapsed into UMI-guided consensus sequences with migec v1.2.7. Using mixcr v2.1.11, UMI consensuses were aligned to TRA and TRB V and J templates and then assembled into clonotypes. A clonotype was counted as expanded or contracted only when both edgeR and NoisET called the clonotype significant, with the noise models trained on biological replicates. For edgeR calls, the thresholds were a false discovery rate-adjusted p below 0.01 and a log2 fold-change of 1. As an exploratory analysis of dynamics, max-normalized trajectories of the 1000 most abundant clonotypes were examined with PCA combined with hierarchical clustering. Separately sequenced CD4+ and CD8+ repertoires were used to assign a CD4 or CD8 phenotype to each responding clone. TCRdb cleaned the public reads at Q25 with fastp, built clones with MiXCR and kept in-frame beta chains. Identical CDR3 protein sequences are pooled into one entry, listed with their most common genes and DNA. These V and J calls rely on TCRdb rather than the paper's analysis. A total of some 440,000 distinct CDR3 sequences appear in this sample, 20% to 25% of them only once. Around 13% of the sample rests with the top ten.

The sample belongs to a study of T-cell memory formation after mild COVID-19 (dated by TCRdb to about 2021). The study in broad terms: Most TCR sequence clusters were specific to one of the two donors. In a couple of donors, T-cell clones that expanded and contracted after mild COVID-19 were followed by sequencing TCRalpha and TCRbeta repertoires longitudinally. Two young, previously healthy adult volunteers made up the cohort, one male and one female. Paper-wide results and their limitations: Only two mild cases were covered by the study, and larger cohorts that include severe cases with pre-infection samples were considered necessary. From day 15 to 85, contracting clones showed balanced CD4/CD8 phenotypes, whereas a second wave of clones that expanded from day 15 to 37 leaned towards CD4+. Contracting CD4+ clones appeared mostly in the CM and EM memory subsets, whereas CD8+ clones were enriched in EMRA. The second-wave clones that peaked on day 37 were not confirmed to be SARS-CoV-2 specific. Some responding clones were detected in pre-infection memory, suggesting pre-existing cross-reactive memory T cells joined the SARS-CoV-2 response.

The germline V gene supplies CDR1 SGHTA and CDR2 FQGNSA. Trimming takes 6 bases off V and 9 bases off J; junction bases not matched to a gene: 8. The CDR3 holds 14 amino acids from the cysteine to the phenylalanine. Only the CDR3 DNA is retained, 42 bases long and in frame from the first base. PBMCs were isolated by Ficoll-Paque density gradient centrifugation. The chain is made from TRBV7-2 and TRBJ1-1; TRBD1 fits 12 bases in the junction. The TCR was taken from an adult woman who had mild COVID-19 (a few samples of this study predate the infection). The sample titles of this study are shuffled in the database, so cell type and time point are left out; the donor was told from shared clones. The specimen sequenced was PBMCs or a T cell subset sorted from them (not recorded which). CDR3 loop: CASRSPGQGAKAFF. The DNA reads as follows: TGTGCCAGCAGGTCGCCGGGACAGGGGGCTAAAGCTTTCTTT.